These 18 T cell receptor beta chains share one sample of origin, sequenced in a study of blood T cell repertoires in COVID-19. TCRdb's copy holds only in-frame clones and misses some; the assay was immunoSEQ multiplex PCR. The sample has 80,000 or so clones, around three quarters seen once. Source material: peripheral blood. These receptor sequences come from a man over 45 with active or convalescent COVID-19.

The chain joins TRBV7-9 to TRBJ1-4, with a tentative D call TRBD1 (6 bases). Per the germline V gene, CDR1 is SEHNR and CDR2 is FQNEAQ (reference sequence). The CDR3 length is 17 residues. Trimming left V 4 bases short and J 2 bases short, with 17 bases between. For the CDR3, the DNA is TGTGCCAGCAGCTATGATCCGCGGACAGTCACTAATGAAAAACTGTTTTTT. Encoded protein: CASSYDPRTVTNEKLFF.

V usage is TRBV18 and J usage is TRBJ1-5; D may be TRBD1 (5 bases). CDR1 is KGHSH, CDR2 LQKENI, per germline. V shed 3 bases and J shed 3 bases, with 12 bases lying between them. The CDR3 is 15 residues long. The CDR3 protein is CASSPMAGSNQPQHF. CDR3 DNA sequence: TGTGCCAGCTCACCGATGGCAGGGTCCAATCAGCCCCAGCATTTT.

This clone has ten or more counts. The CDR3 here is CASSQLTSNNEQFF. The CDR3 DNA reads as TGCGCCAGCAGCCAACTCACTAGCAACAATGAGCAGTTCTTC. The chain employs TRBV4-1 and TRBJ2-1; D is perhaps TRBD2 (6 bases). Trimming pared 2 bases from V and 5 bases from J, leaving 10 bases between. Germline V lookup: CDR1 MGHRA, CDR2 YSYEKL. The CDR3 spans 14 residues.

Only one count was recorded for this clone. The chain combines TRBV9 with TRBJ2-2; D not resolved. Trimming removed 2 bases from V and 1 base from J, with 3 bases in between. The CDR3 is 13 amino acids. The germline CDR1 and CDR2 sequences are SGDLS and YYNGEE. This CDR3 is CASSVQNTGELFF. The CDR3 nucleotides are TGTGCCAGCAGCGTCCAGAACACCGGGGAGCTGTTTTTT.

This clone was counted a few times. V usage is TRBV7-9 and J usage is TRBJ2-7; tentatively, D is TRBD1 (6 bases). The CDR3 loop spans 14 amino acids. V lost 4 bases and J 6 bases, leaving 16 bases between the germline ends. Germline loops: CDR1 SEHNR, CDR2 FQNEAQ (reference sequence). The CDR3 here is CASSSTGTFSEQYF. In DNA, the CDR3 is TGTGCCAGCAGCTCCACAGGGACCTTCTCCGAGCAGTACTTC.

The rearrangement joins TRBV7-2 to TRBJ2-5, with 10 bases lining up with TRBD2. V was pared by 4 bases and J by 2 bases, with 7 bases of the junction left unmatched. This CDR3 contains 16 residues. Germline CDR1 is SGHTA and CDR2 is FQGNSA. The CDR3 here is CASSSRGLAVQETQYF. The CDR3 DNA is TGTGCCAGCAGCTCTCGTGGACTAGCGGTGCAAGAGACCCAGTACTTC.

The V call is TRBV7-2, the J call TRBJ2-7; 8 bases align to TRBD2. V lost 4 bases and J lost 6; bases outside the gene matches: 8. This CDR3 spans 14 amino acids. The germline gives CDR1 SGHTA, CDR2 FQGNSA. The chain's CDR3 is CASSSSGGGSEQYF. The CDR3 coding sequence is TGTGCCAGCAGCTCCTCGGGGGGGGGCAGCGAGCAGTACTTC.

The chain carries TRBV5-4 and TRBJ2-7, with 10 bases fitting TRBD2. The trim removed 0 bases at V and 4 bases at J, leaving 4 bases unmatched. Per germline, CDR1 SGHNT and CDR2 YYREEE (reference sequence). The CDR3 extends over 15 amino acids. Here the CDR3 reads CASSLELAGSYEQYF. The CDR3 nucleotides read TGTGCCAGCAGCTTGGAACTAGCGGGGTCGTACGAGCAGTACTTC.

The chain recombines TRBV5-4 with TRBJ2-3, with 7 bases aligning to TRBD2. The germline V gene encodes CDR1 SGHNT and CDR2 YYREEE (reference sequence). V was pared by 1 base and J by 1 base, with 3 bases of the junction left unmatched. The CDR3 has 15 amino acids. CDR3 loop: CASSLKSGGTDTQYF. DNA of the CDR3: TGTGCCAGCAGCTTGAAGAGCGGGGGCACAGATACGCAGTATTTT.

J is TRBJ2-7 and V is TRBV5-1; D might be TRBD2 (5 bases). Germline CDR1 is SGHRS and CDR2 is YFSETQ. V was cut by 4 bases and J by 5 bases, with 19 bases left in between. This CDR3 contains 15 residues. CDR3 residues: CASSPSPVAGNEQYF. The CDR3 region has the DNA TGCGCCAGCAGCCCAAGCCCGGTCGCGGGTAACGAGCAGTACTTC.

The CDR3 DNA follows: TGTGCCAGCAGCCCCACGCGGGATGGCTACACCTTC. Amino acid sequence: CASSPTRDGYTF. The V and J genes are TRBV7-8 and TRBJ1-2; D gene unclear. The CDR3 loop spans 12 amino acids. CDR1 is SGHVS, CDR2 FQNEAQ, per germline. Between the trimmed V and J ends, which lost 5 bases and 6 bases, there was a span of 10 bases.

The table lists this clone with a few counts. This chain joins TRBV7-2 and TRBJ2-1, with D unclear. Trimming took 2 bases from V and 14 from J, leaving 13 bases between them. The germline V gene has CDR1 SGHTA and CDR2 FQGNSA. The CDR3 is made up of 12 amino acids. CDR3 loop: CASSLRNRPEFF. The CDR3 DNA reads as TGTGCCAGCAGCTTACGTAACCGCCCGGAGTTCTTC.

The gene calls are TRBV19 and TRBJ2-1; D might be TRBD1 (6 bases). This CDR3 region has 12 residues. The V and J ends lost 10 bases and 2 bases respectively, with 9 bases between them. Germline V lookup: CDR1 LNHDA, CDR2 SQIVND (reference sequence). The CDR3 sequence is CAIRGPYNEQFF. The CDR3, as DNA: TGTGCCATCAGGGGACCCTACAATGAGCAGTTCTTC.

The chain is built from TRBV5-4 and TRBJ1-1; D might be TRBD1 (6 bases). Germline assignment: CDR1 SGHNT and CDR2 YYREEE (reference sequence). Trimming cost V 1 base and J 0 bases, with 13 bases left between them. This CDR3 comprises 16 residues. In DNA, the CDR3 is TGTGCCAGCAGCTTGAGCAGGGGACCGATGAACACTGAAGCTTTCTTT. Protein product: CASSLSRGPMNTEAFF.

V is TRBV5-1 and J is TRBJ1-1; TRBD1 agrees at 9 bases. The V gene end was trimmed by 4 bases and the J gene end by 5 bases; junction bases not matched to a gene: 12. CDR1 SGHRS and CDR2 YFSETQ come from the germline V gene. The CDR3 is 16 residues long. This chain's CDR3 is CASSPWSGQGETEAFF. CDR3 in DNA: TGCGCCAGCAGCCCATGGTCGGGACAGGGCGAGACTGAAGCTTTCTTT. Full variable domain (rest looked up from reference TRBV5-1 and TRBJ1-1): KAGVTQTPRYLIKTRGQQVTLSCSPISGHRSVSWYQQTPGQGLQFLFEYFSETQRNKGNFPGRFSGRQFSNSRSEMNVSTLELGDSALYLCASSPWSGQGETEAFFGQGTRLTVV.

The chain is built from TRBV19 and TRBJ1-1, with D uncertain. The V and J ends lost 7 bases and 4 bases respectively, with 13 bases between them. Germline CDR1 is LNHDA and CDR2 is SQIVND (reference sequence). The CDR3 spans 13 residues. The CDR3 DNA follows: TGTGCCAGTACCCTCGGAGGACCCACTGAAGCTTTCTTT. It yields the protein CASTLGGPTEAFF.

This clone was observed once. The genes are TRBV21-1 and TRBJ1-1; the D segment call TRBD1 is taken from the table without a DNA check. TRBV21-1 is designated a pseudogene. The CDR3 covers 17 residues. CDR3 nucleotides: TGTGCCGCCCGAGTGAGGACAGGGGGCCCTATTAACACTGAAGCTTTCTTT. It yields the protein CAARVRTGGPINTEAFF.

This sequence joins TRBV18 and TRBJ1-1; D is perhaps TRBD1 (6 bases). Germline V gene data show CDR1 as KGHSH and CDR2 as LQKENI. V shed 5 bases and J shed 1 base, with 11 bases lying between them. CDR3 length: 14 amino acids. CDR3: CASSARGPNTEAFF. Written as DNA, the CDR3 is TGTGCCAGCTCAGCCAGGGGTCCGAACACTGAAGCTTTCTTT.